These T cell receptor beta chains were read from a single sample in a study of graft-versus-host responses after intestinal transplantation. Clones were read by immunoSEQ multiplex PCR, and TCRdb kept only the in-frame ones, dropping some. Among some 77,000 clones listed, about nine tenths were seen once. Source: PBMCs, taken 98 days after intestinal transplantation. The receptors were sampled from a human patient who received an intestinal transplant, so some T cells may come from the graft donor. The CDR3 runs from the conserved cysteine through the conserved F or W. Each record gives: V gene, CDR3 protein.

TRBV30	CAWAGLSGGTQYF
TRBV7-7	CASSQDREGNEQFF
TRBV5-1	CASSFGSGGTGANVLTF
TRBV6-4	CASSSKGGGLYTQYF
TRBV7-3	CASSLLAGGAYEQYF
TRBV9	CASSVSGTGAGNTIYF
TRBV6-5	CASSFSNTGELFF
TRBV10-3	CAIGLLAGGTDTQYF
TRBV6-5	CASSYGQGTDTQYF
TRBV7-2	CASSLAGLAGEQYF
TRBV5-1	CASSPGQGEETQYF
TRBV6-1	CASNEGGGYEQYF
TRBV5-1	CASSLDTRGDNTIYF
TRBV6-5	CASSYAVSGSYTQYF
TRBV11-3	CASSLGYNQPQHF
TRBV4-2	CASSQGLAGATDTQYF
TRBV6-5	CASSPQGLGTEAFF
TRBV6-5	CASSGTPINEKLFF
TRBV19	CASSRGATGRTEAFF
TRBV13	CASSPRDRDYEQYF
TRBV7-9	CASSKTVSTGELFF
TRBV4-2	CASSQDTEAFYGYTF
TRBV2	CASRVTVGTGELFF
TRBV4-1	CASSQRGPGDTQYF
TRBV6-1	CASSERGGTGELFF
TRBV10-3	CAIAVPGGNTIYF
TRBV4-1	CASSQEEQGPTLHF
TRBV30	CAWGPSSYEQYF
TRBV21-1	CASSKQGSNQPQHF
TRBV28	CASSPGLAHEQFF
TRBV5-4	CASSLSAGVDEQYF
TRBV6-5	CASSWASGRETQYF
TRBV28	CASSFWGAGETQYF
TRBV5-6	CASSLRVTDTQYF
TRBV10-1	CASSIGETQYF
TRBV10-1	CASRSRDRGGNTIYF
TRBV7-9	CASSPRLAEQETQYF
TRBV4-3	CASSQGRNQPQHF
TRBV12-2	CASRLGYTLGSNTGELFF
TRBV27	CASSLSAGGIYNEQFF
TRBV15	CATYTQYF
TRBV6-5	CASSVVGNTEAFF
TRBV28	CASIKGPKNTEAFF
TRBV5-6	CASSRQESNQPQHF
TRBV4-2	CASSQESGADYGYTF
TRBV28	CASSSTPIDRNADLSYEQYF
TRBV5-5	CASSLLAWQGGETQYF